This TCR beta chain comes out of a study of breast tumors, draining lymph nodes, adjacent tissues. Study conclusions and caveats: Luminal-like breast cancer showed significantly higher tumor–nontumor repertoire similarity than basal-like. Tumor repertoires ranked between lymph nodes and nontumor tissue in diversity, with V and J gene preferences.

This clonotype occurred many times. The antigen is not known. Axillary draining lymph nodes of breast cancer patients supplied the node samples. MiXCR, run by TCRdb on the multiplex PCR reads, gives a single entry per CDR3 protein. The repertoire holds more than 200,000 distinct CDR3 sequences, with roughly 32% as singletons. The TCR sequence derives from a female donor with breast cancer. Some clones in this sample may be carry-over from other donors' samples. Sequenced: axillary lymph node tissue.

The CDR3 DNA is TGTGCCAGCACCTATCAAGGGCCCCAGCATTTT. It is translated as CASTYQGPQHF. The chain carries TRBV6-6 and TRBJ1-5, with D hard to call. Germline values: CDR1 MNHNY, CDR2 SVGAGI (reference sequence). The CDR3 extends over 11 amino acids. V was shortened by 7 bases and J by 9 bases, with 10 bases between the two germline ends.